This record concerns one T cell receptor beta chain sequence. A single count supports this clone. Its antigen is still unknown. No base quality values were provided; no much bigger clone lies one nucleotide off. The immunoSEQ Assay, a bias-controlled multiplex PCR, was used to amplify TCRbeta CDR3 regions from genomic DNA. The authors' analysis ran thus. The number of nucleated cells in each sample was estimated from the amplification of reference gene primers within the assay. To quantify the absolute abundance of each unique TCRbeta CDR3 rearrangement, sequence reads were collapsed and filtered. For each sample, productive Simpson clonality was calculated by taking the square root of Simpson's diversity index across productive rearrangements. TCRdb retrieved this table from immuneACCESS and kept in-frame rearrangements only. Not all clones are present; in checked studies, unresolved V genes account for under half, and no reason is known for the remainder. D and trimming come from the DNA, and the V and J calls and clone size come from that table. The sample contains approximately 220,000 clones, about four fifths of them found a single time. Of the sample, approximately 4% falls within the top ten clones.

Participants in the prospective study were enrolled through a virtual design, were aged roughly 18 to 100 years, and lived in about 25 United States geographic areas. To assign participants to cohorts, the prospective study relied on clinical history that participants themselves reported in a screening survey and a study questionnaire. Exposed participants were defined as having been in contact with someone with a PCR-confirmed or clinician-diagnosed COVID-19 case within 2 weeks of study entry. Mobile phlebotomists in the prospective study collected whole blood, serum and a nasopharyngeal or oropharyngeal swab from every participant. Participants in the prospective study had the option to provide additional blood draws and questionnaires over a roughly two-month period. Before DNA extraction, prospective study blood samples were shipped either frozen or at room temperature. The data were obtained in a study of blood T cell repertoires in COVID-19 (dated by TCRdb to the early 2020s). Broadly, across the study: Samples from collaborators originated in the United States, Italy and Spain and spanned both the acute and convalescent phases of COVID-19. The prospective study material was composed of cDNA or gDNA derived from T cells, B-cell-depleted T cells, or PBMCs. Deeply sampled blood TCRbeta repertoires from subjects exposed to, actively infected with, or recovered from COVID-19 were included in the dataset. A freely available public database, intended as a resource for researchers studying the immune response to SARS-CoV-2, is where the repertoires were released. The samples were drawn from the first 160 participants of the ongoing ImmuneRACE study and from 1,200 or so subjects provided by 6 global collaborators. The sample metadata nearly always contained a de-identified subject ID, COVID-19 status, age in years and sex. Where available, HLA class I and class II types were taken from metadata supplied by the sample provider and were not determined by assay-based typing. Overall study outcomes, separate from this receptor: Clinical and demographic metadata were provided uncurated, with the amount varying by source and participant.

V is trimmed back by 2 bases and J by 9 bases, and the junction contains 11 bases that no gene match accounts for. From cysteine to phenylalanine, the CDR3 is 16 amino acids long. Only CDR3 DNA is held: 48 bases, read in frame from base 1. CDR1 GTSNPN and CDR2 SVGIG were looked up in the germline V gene (reference sequence). The V gene is TRBV30 and the J gene is TRBJ2-1; 12 nucleotides in the junction match TRBD2. The sequenced material came from PBMCs or T cells enriched from blood (not recorded which). This sequence originates from a woman aged 40-49 years who had been exposed to COVID-19. The CDR3 has the sequence CAWSSGSSGGAGEQFF. Here is the DNA: TGTGCCTGGAGTTCTGGGTCTAGCGGGGGGGCCGGTGAGCAGTTCTTC.